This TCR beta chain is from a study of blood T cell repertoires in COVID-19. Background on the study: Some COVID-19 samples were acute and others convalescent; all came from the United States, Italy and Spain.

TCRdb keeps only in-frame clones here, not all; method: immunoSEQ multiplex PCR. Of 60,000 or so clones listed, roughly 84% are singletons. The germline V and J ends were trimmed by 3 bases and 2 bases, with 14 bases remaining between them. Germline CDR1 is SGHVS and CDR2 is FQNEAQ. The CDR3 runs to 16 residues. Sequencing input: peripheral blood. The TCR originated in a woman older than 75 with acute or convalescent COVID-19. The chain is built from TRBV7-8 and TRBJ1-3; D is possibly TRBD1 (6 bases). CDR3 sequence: CASSFLGTLPGNTIYF. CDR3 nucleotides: TGTGCCAGCAGCTTTCTCGGGACACTTCCTGGAAACACCATATATTTT.